This is a list of T cell receptor beta chains from one sample in a study of CD8 T cells in ankylosing spondylitis. A single record per CDR3 protein comes from TCRdb applying MiXCR to the 5' RACE reads. The sample carries approximately 350,000 distinct CDR3 sequences, 20% to 25% recorded once. The sample taken for sequencing was blood, either unsorted or a sorted T cell fraction (not recorded which). The source of these receptors is a male donor with ankylosing spondylitis or in good health (not recorded which). CDR3s leave out the opening cysteine and the closing phenylalanine or tryptophan. The order of the fields is J gene, clone size, V gene, CDR3 protein. Size tells how often a clone was seen (once, few, many) or the class of an expanded clone, and some rows leave it out.

TRBJ2-1 | NA | TRBV25-1 | ASTSTPGTAEYNEQF
TRBJ1-2 | NA | TRBV12-3/TRBV12-4 | ASSLWQLDGYT
TRBJ2-7 | few | TRBV7-9 | ASSFPGTGQTTYEQY
TRBJ2-7 | few | TRBV12-3/TRBV12-4 | ASSFSAGEQY
TRBJ2-1 | few | TRBV9 | ASSVAGLVYNEQF
TRBJ2-7 | NA | TRBV5-1 | ASSLALVGTGLEQY
TRBJ2-7 | NA | TRBV11-2 | ASSFPTSGGRDPYEQY
TRBJ2-7 | NA | TRBV5-1 | ASSSGGAPYEQY
TRBJ2-3 | once | TRBV5-6 | ASSLGLAGGLTDTQY
TRBJ1-2 | few | TRBV15 | ATSRGTAYLGGYT
TRBJ2-3 | few | TRBV5-1 | ASRETGSDTQY
TRBJ2-3 | few | TRBV29-1 | SVEGSDTQY
TRBJ2-7 | NA | TRBV11-2 | ASSLGHRVSSYEQY
TRBJ2-3 | NA | TRBV28 | ASSSLVPGADTQY
TRBJ1-1 | NA | TRBV4-2 | ASSQQTAQSSVSAEAF
TRBJ2-5 | once | TRBV12-3/TRBV12-4 | ASSPTSGGPRETQY
TRBJ2-1 | NA | TRBV11-2 | ASSLGGSGGAVDNEQF
TRBJ2-3 | NA | TRBV15 | ATSTGLDTQY
TRBJ2-2 | few | TRBV29-1 | SVNRGPGTGELF
TRBJ1-4 | NA | TRBV6-1 | ARVWGAGANEKLF
TRBJ2-1 | NA | TRBV9 | ASSAGGAFDEQF
TRBJ2-7 | few | TRBV20-1 | SASGPKGALLLEQY